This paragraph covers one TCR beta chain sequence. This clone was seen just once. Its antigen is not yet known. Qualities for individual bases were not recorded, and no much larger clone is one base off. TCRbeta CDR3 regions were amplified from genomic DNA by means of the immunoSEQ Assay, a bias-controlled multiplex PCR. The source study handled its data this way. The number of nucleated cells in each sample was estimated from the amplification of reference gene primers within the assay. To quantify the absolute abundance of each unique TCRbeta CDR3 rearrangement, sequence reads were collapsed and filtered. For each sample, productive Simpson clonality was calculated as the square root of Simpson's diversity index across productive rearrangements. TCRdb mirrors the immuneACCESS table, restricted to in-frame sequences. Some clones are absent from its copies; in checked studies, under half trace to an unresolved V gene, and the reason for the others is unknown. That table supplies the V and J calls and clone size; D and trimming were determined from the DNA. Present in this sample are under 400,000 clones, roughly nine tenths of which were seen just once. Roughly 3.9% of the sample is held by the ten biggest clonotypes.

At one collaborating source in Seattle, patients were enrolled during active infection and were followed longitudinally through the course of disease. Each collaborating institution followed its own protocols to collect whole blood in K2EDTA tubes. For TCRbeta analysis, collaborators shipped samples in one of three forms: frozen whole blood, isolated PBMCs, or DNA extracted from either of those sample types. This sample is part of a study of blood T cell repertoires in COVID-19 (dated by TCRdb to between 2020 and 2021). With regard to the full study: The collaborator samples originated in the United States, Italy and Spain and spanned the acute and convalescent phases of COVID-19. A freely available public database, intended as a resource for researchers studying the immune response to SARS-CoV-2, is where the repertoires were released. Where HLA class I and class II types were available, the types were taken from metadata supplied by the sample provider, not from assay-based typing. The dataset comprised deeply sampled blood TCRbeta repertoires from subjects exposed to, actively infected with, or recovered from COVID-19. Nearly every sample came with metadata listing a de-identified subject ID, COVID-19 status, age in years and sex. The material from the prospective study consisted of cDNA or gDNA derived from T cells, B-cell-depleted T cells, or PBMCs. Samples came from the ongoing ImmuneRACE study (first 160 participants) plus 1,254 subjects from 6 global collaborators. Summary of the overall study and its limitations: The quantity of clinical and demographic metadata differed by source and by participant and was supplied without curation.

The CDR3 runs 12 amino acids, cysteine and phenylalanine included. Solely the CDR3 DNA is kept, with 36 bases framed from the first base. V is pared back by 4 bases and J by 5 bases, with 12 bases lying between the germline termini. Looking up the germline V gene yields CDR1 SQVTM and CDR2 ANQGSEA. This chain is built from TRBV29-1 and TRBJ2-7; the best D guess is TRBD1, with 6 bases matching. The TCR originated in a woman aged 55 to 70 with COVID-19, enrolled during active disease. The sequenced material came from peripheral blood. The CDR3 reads CSVVTGNHEQYF. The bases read TGCAGCGTTGTAACAGGGAATCACGAGCAGTACTTC.